This T cell receptor beta chain was profiled in a study of blood T cell repertoires in COVID-19. Study at large: T cells, B-cell-depleted T cells, or PBMCs supplied cDNA or gDNA.

The V end was cut by 6 bases, the J end by 9 bases, with 11 bases between. From germline, CDR1 is DFQATT and CDR2 SNEGSKA (reference sequence). This CDR3 is 10 amino acids long. Cohort placement rested on clinical history that participants reported themselves. Symptom resolution, clearance, or two negative PCRs marked the recovered donors of Cohort 3. As handled by the study authors: The assay estimated nucleated cells by amplifying reference gene primers. Sequenced by immunoSEQ multiplex PCR; TCRdb stores in-frame clones only, minus some. D and trimming were read from the DNA, whereas the V and J calls and clone size are those reported in that table. This table holds 200,000 to 250,000 clones, roughly 85% found once.

Sequences were obtained from PBMCs or T cells enriched from blood (not recorded which). The TCR sequence derives from a man aged 30-40 years who had recovered from COVID-19. The chain employs TRBV20-1 and TRBJ1-1; D gene ambiguous. The CDR3 region is CSARTGKAFF. The CDR3 bases are TGCAGTGCCAGGACGGGAAAAGCTTTCTTT.